This TCR beta chain emerged from a study of blood T cell repertoires in COVID-19. Study details: Donors in the United States, Italy and Spain gave samples during acute or convalescent COVID-19. From T cells, B-cell-depleted T cells, or PBMCs came the material, which was cDNA or gDNA.

In the original analysis: Reference gene primer amplification gave nucleated cell count estimates. Clones were read by immunoSEQ multiplex PCR, and TCRdb kept only the in-frame ones, dropping some. V, J and clone size are those of that table, while D and trimming were read from the DNA. This sample yields over 25,000 clones, of which roughly four fifths are seen a single time; approximately 40% belongs to the top ten. Trimming stripped 4 bases from V and 2 bases from J, with 19 bases between. The CDR3 extends over 17 amino acids. Germline lookup yields CDR1 SGHDT and CDR2 YYEEEE. The source is a woman older than 75 with acute or convalescent COVID-19. The sample consisted of peripheral blood. The chain uses TRBV5-6 and TRBJ1-5; D might be TRBD1 (6 bases). Here the CDR3 reads CASSPRRGGKGNQPQHF. CDR3 sequence (DNA): TGTGCCAGCAGCCCCCGTAGGGGGGGGAAGGGCAATCAGCCCCAGCATTTT.